Shown below are 9 T cell receptor beta chains from a single sample sequenced in a study of shared clonotypes between healthy human individuals. This table comes from immunoSEQ multiplex PCR, and its TCRdb copy is limited to in-frame clones, with some not included. The sample includes about 2.4 million clones, roughly 93% of them seen just once. The sample comprised naive CD4+ T cells from PBMCs. Subset reported: CD45RA+ positively selected. These TCRs come from a man aged 18 to 35 in good health. Some clones in this sample may be carry-over from other donors' samples.

The chain employs TRBV7-9 and TRBJ1-1; D gene unclear. Trimming took off 1 base at V and 0 bases at J, with 9 bases between the two ends. Germline CDR1 and CDR2: SEHNR and FQNEAQ (reference sequence). CDR3 length: 15 amino acids. CDR3 protein: CASSLVGQLNTEAFF. For the CDR3, the DNA is TGTGCCAGCAGCTTAGTTGGTCAGCTGAACACTGAAGCTTTCTTT.

The CDR3 coding sequence is TGTGCCAGCAGGTCCGGGACCCATAATTCACCCCTCCACTTT. Translation: CASRSGTHNSPLHF. This chain connects TRBV5-4 to TRBJ1-6; maybe TRBD1 (5 bases). V was pared by 5 bases and J by 5 bases, with 11 bases between. Germline V CDR1 and CDR2: SGHNT, YYREEE (reference sequence). The CDR3 contains 14 residues.

The V call is TRBV28, the J call TRBJ1-5; TRBD1 matches at 7 bases. V dropped 11 bases and J dropped 4; count of bases not matched to a gene: 8. This CDR3 comprises 13 residues. Germline lookup yields CDR1 MDHEN and CDR2 SYDVKM. DNA of the CDR3: TGTGCCGGATCGACAGGGTCGAATCAGCCCCAGCATTTT. Protein product: CAGSTGSNQPQHF.

A remark on this clone: One junction end does not reproduce the germline sequence, and a read error may be involved. The chain joins TRBV7-2 to TRBJ2-7; D ambiguous. The CDR3 spans 14 residues. Germline values: CDR1 SGHTA, CDR2 FQGNSA. The CDR3 region is CASSPDWSSHEQYF. For the CDR3, the DNA is TGTGCCAGCAGCCCAGACTGGAGCTCCCACGAGCAGTACTTC.

The chain couples TRBV2 to TRBJ1-1, with 7 bases that match TRBD1. From germline, CDR1 is SNHLY and CDR2 FYNNEI. The J segment lost 5 bases and the V segment lost 6 bases, leaving 3 bases of the junction unmatched. CDR3 size: 12 residues. The CDR3 loop reads CASRQGWTEAFF. The CDR3, as DNA: TGTGCCAGCAGACAGGGGTGGACTGAAGCTTTCTTT.

The CDR3 region has the DNA TGTGCCAGCCGTCCCGGCAGGGGTAACACTGAAGCTTTCTTT. Translating it yields CASRPGRGNTEAFF. This rearrangement joins TRBV7-3 to TRBJ1-1, with D possibly matching TRBD1 (6 bases). The CDR3 sequence is 14 residues long. The V end was cut by 8 bases, the J end by 2 bases, with 15 bases between. Germline CDR1 and CDR2: SGHTA and FQGTGA. The entire variable domain, with the rest obtained from reference TRBV7-3 and TRBJ1-1, is as follows: GAGVSQTPSNKVTEKGKYVELRCDPISGHTALYWYRQSLGQGPEFLIYFQGTGAADDSGLPNDRFFAVRPEGSVSTLKIQRTERGDSAVYLCASRPGRGNTEAFFGQGTRLTVV.

This clone was recorded only once. The chain carries TRBV5-4 and TRBJ2-3; the D is unclear. Germline V lookup: CDR1 SGHNT, CDR2 YYREEE (reference sequence). V lost 4 bases to trimming and J lost 4 bases, with 10 bases between them. The CDR3 contains 13 residues. The CDR3 reads CASSLGLSDTQYF. The CDR3 nucleotides read TGTGCCAGCAGCCTGGGCCTCTCAGATACGCAGTATTTT.

The chain combines TRBV7-2 with TRBJ1-5, with 8 bases fitting TRBD1. CDR1 is SGHTA and CDR2 is FQGNSA in the germline V gene. This CDR3 region has 15 residues. The J segment lost 6 bases and the V segment lost 1 base, leaving 5 bases of the junction unmatched. As DNA, the CDR3 is TGTGCCAGCAGCTTAGGGCAGGGGGCATCTCAGCCCCAGCATTTT. Protein sequence: CASSLGQGASQPQHF. The whole variable domain, filled in from reference TRBV7-2 and TRBJ1-5, reads GAGVSQSPSNKVTEKGKDVELRCDPISGHTALYWYRQSLGQGLEFLIYFQGNSAPDKSGLPSDRFSAERTGGSVSTLTIQRTQQEDSAVYLCASSLGQGASQPQHFGDGTRLSIL.

The V gene is TRBV20-1, the J gene TRBJ2-7; D is unclear. The CDR3 contains 10 residues. Between the trimmed V and J ends, which lost 3 bases and 9 bases, there was a span of 9 bases. CDR1 is DFQATT and CDR2 is SNEGSKA in the germline V gene (reference sequence). The CDR3 region is CSASKLGQYF. CDR3 coding DNA: TGCAGTGCTAGTAAGCTCGGGCAGTACTTC.